Given below is one TCR beta chain in context. Sequenced by immunoSEQ multiplex PCR; TCRdb stores in-frame clones only, minus some. This sample has hundreds of thousands of clones, with around 87% found just once. This sample is drawn from a study of shared T cell receptors in the human thymus. CDR3 length: 15 amino acids. Trimming cost V 2 bases and J 3 bases, with 14 bases left between them. Germline CDR1 MNHEY, CDR2 SVGAGI. This sample was shared with a second study, whose subject was human thymus T cells. That work contributes: Related research described thymic repertoires that were highly overlapping among unrelated individuals.

Sequencing was performed on thymocytes. The rearrangement links TRBV6-5 to TRBJ2-7; a possible D gene is TRBD2 (6 bases). This clonotype was obtained from a boy under two years old with a congenital heart defect. The CDR3 region is CASSYGGGTSYEQYF. CDR3 bases: TGTGCCAGCAGTTACGGTGGGGGGACCAGCTACGAGCAGTACTTC.